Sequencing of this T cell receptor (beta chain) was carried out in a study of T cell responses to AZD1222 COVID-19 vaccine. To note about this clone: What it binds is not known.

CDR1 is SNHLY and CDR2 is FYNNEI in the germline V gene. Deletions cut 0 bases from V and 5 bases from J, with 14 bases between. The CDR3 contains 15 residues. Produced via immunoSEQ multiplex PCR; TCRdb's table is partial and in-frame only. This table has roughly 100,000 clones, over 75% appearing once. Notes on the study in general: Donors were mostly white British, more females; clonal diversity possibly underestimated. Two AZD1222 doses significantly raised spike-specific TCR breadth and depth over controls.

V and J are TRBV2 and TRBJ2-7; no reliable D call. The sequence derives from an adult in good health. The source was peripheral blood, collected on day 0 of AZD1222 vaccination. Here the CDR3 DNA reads TGTGCCAGCAGTGAAGCAAGGGCTAGACTGCACGAGCAGTACTTC. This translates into CASSEARARLHEQYF.